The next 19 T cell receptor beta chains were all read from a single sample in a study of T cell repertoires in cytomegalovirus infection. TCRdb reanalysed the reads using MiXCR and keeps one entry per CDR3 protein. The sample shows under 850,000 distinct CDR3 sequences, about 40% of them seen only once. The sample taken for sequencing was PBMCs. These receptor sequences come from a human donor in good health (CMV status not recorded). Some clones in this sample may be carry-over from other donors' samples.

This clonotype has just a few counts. The CDR3 protein is CASNIAGNTIYF. The CDR3 region has the DNA TGTGCCAGCAACATCGCTGGAAACACCATATATTTT. This rearrangement joins TRBV6-6 to TRBJ1-3; D gene ambiguous. V lost 7 bases and J lost 2, with 6 bases in between. CDR3 length: 12 amino acids. Germline-derived CDR1 and CDR2 are MNHNY and SVGAGI (reference sequence).

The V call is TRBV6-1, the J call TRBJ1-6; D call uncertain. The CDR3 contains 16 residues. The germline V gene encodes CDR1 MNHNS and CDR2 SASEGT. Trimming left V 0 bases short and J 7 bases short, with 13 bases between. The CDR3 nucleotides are TGTGCCAGCAGTGAAGCGGTCCGGGCCTTGAATTCACCCCTCCACTTT. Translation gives CASSEAVRALNSPLHF.

The CDR3 bases are TGTGCCACCAGTGAAAATCCCACCCAAGAGACCCAGTACTTC. Translation: CATSENPTQETQYF. This chain uses TRBV24-1 with TRBJ2-5; D gene unclear. Germline CDR1 is KGHDR and CDR2 is SFDVKD. The CDR3 loop spans 14 amino acids. Deletions cut 4 bases from V and 1 base from J, with 9 bases between.

The chain's CDR3 is CASSPKGGAVHNEQFF. CDR3 sequence (DNA): TGTGCCAGCAGCCCCAAGGGAGGGGCCGTTCACAATGAGCAGTTCTTC. The chain carries TRBV6-1 and TRBJ2-1, with TRBD2 identical over 7 bases. V shed 6 bases, J shed 5 bases, and the junction held 13 bases outside the gene matches. The CDR3 consists of 16 residues. CDR1 and CDR2 (germline): MNHNS, SASEGT.

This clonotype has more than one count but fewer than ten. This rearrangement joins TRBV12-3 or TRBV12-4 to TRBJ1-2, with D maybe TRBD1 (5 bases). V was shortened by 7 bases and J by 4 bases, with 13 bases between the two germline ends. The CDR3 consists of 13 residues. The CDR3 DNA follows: TGTGCCAGCACCCGAGGACACGGCTATGGCTACACCTTC. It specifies CASTRGHGYGYTF.

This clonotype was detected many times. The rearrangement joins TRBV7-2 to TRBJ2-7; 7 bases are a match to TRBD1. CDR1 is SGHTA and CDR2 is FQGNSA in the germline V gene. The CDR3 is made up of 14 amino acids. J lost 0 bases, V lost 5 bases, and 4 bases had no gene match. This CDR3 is CASSQRTGSYEQYF. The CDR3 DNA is TGTGCCAGCAGCCAACGGACAGGCTCCTACGAGCAGTACTTC.

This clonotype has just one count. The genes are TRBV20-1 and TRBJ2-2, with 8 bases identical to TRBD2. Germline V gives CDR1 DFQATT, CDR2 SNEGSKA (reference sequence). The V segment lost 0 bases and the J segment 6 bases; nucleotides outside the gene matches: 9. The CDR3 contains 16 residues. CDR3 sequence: CSARDPRGGAPGELFF. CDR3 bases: TGCAGTGCTAGAGACCCCCGGGGGGGAGCGCCCGGGGAGCTGTTTTTT.

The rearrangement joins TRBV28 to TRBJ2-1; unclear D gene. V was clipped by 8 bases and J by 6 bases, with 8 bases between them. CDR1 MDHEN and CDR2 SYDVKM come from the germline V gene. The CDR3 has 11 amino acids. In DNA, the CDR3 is TGTGCCAGCGTCGCCGGCAATGAGCAGTTCTTC. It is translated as CASVAGNEQFF.

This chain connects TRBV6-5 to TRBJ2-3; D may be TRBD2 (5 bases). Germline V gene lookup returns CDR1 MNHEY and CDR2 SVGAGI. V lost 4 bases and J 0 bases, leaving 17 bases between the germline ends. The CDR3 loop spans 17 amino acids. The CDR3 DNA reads TGTGCCAGCAGTTTTCGGGCGGGTCGAGGGAGCACAGATACGCAGTATTTT. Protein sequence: CASSFRAGRGSTDTQYF.

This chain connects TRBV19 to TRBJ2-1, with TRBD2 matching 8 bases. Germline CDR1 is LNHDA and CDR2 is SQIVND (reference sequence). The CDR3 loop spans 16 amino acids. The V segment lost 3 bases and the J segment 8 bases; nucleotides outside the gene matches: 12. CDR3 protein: CASSIPGRAAGYEQFF. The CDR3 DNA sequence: TGTGCCAGTAGTATCCCCGGGAGGGCCGCTGGTTATGAGCAGTTCTTC.

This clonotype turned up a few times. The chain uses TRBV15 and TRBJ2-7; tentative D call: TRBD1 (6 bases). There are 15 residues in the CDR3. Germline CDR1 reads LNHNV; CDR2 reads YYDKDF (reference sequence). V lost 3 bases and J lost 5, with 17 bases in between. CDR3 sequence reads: CATSSTQGRSHEQYF. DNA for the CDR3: TGTGCCACCAGCAGTACACAGGGTCGGTCCCACGAGCAGTACTTC. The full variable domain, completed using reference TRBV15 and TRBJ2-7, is DAMVIQNPRYQVTQFGKPVTLSCSQTLNHNVMYWYQQKSSQAPKLLFHYYDKDFNNEADTPDNFQSRRPNTSFCFLDIRSPGLGDTAMYLCATSSTQGRSHEQYFGPGTRLTVT.

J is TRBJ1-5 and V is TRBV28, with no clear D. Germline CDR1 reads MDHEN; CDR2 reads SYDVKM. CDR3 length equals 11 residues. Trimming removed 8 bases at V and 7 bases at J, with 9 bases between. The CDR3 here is CASAEGQPQHF. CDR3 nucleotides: TGTGCCAGCGCGGAAGGGCAGCCCCAGCATTTT.

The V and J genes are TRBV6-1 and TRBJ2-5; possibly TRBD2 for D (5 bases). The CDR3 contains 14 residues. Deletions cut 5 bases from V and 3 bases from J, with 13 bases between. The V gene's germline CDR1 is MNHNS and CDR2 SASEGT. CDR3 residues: CASSPPDWKETQYF. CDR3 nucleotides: TGTGCCAGCAGTCCGCCGGACTGGAAAGAGACCCAGTACTTC.

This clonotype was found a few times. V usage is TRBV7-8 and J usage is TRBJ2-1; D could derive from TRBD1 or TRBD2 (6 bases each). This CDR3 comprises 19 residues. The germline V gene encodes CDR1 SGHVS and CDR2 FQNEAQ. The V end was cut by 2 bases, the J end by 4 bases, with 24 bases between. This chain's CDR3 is CASSLRLGGENLLYNEQFF. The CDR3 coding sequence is TGTGCCAGCAGCTTAAGGTTGGGGGGCGAAAACCTTTTATACAATGAGCAGTTCTTC.

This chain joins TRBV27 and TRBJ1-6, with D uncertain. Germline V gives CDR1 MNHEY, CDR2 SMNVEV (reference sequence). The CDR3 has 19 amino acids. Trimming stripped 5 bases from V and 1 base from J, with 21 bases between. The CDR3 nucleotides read TGTGCCAGCAGTCCCCGGCGCGGCCTGAACCGTTCCTATAATTCACCCCTCCACTTT. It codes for CASSPRRGLNRSYNSPLHF.

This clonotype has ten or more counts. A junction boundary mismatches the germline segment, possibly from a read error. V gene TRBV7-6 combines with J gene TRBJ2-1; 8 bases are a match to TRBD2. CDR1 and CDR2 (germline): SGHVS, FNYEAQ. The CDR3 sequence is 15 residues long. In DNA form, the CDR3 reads TGTGCCAGCACCTTATTAGCGGGAACCTACAATGAGCAGTTCTTC. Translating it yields CASTLLAGTYNEQFF.

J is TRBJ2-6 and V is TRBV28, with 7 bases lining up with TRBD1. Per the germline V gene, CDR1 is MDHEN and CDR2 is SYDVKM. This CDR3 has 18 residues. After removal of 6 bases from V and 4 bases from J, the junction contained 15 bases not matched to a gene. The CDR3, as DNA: TGTGCCAGCAGCGAAGGGACAGACCAGCTCCTCGGGGCCAACGTCCTGACTTTC. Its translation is CASSEGTDQLLGANVLTF.

DNA for the CDR3: TGCAGCGTTGAGCAGCATATAGACACTGAAGCTTTCTTT. Encoded protein: CSVEQHIDTEAFF. The chain combines TRBV29-1 with TRBJ1-1; no firm D call. This CDR3 is built from 13 residues. Looked up from germline, CDR1 is SQVTM and CDR2 is ANQGSEA. Trimming shortened V by 3 bases and J by 3 bases, and 11 bases separated the two germline ends.

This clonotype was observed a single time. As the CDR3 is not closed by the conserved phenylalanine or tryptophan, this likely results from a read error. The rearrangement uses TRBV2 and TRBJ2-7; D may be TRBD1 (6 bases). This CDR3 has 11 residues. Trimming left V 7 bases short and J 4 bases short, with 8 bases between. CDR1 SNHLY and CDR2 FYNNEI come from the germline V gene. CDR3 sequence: CASKGVYEQYL. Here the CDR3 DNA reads TGTGCCAGCAAGGGGGTTTACGAGCAGTACTTA.